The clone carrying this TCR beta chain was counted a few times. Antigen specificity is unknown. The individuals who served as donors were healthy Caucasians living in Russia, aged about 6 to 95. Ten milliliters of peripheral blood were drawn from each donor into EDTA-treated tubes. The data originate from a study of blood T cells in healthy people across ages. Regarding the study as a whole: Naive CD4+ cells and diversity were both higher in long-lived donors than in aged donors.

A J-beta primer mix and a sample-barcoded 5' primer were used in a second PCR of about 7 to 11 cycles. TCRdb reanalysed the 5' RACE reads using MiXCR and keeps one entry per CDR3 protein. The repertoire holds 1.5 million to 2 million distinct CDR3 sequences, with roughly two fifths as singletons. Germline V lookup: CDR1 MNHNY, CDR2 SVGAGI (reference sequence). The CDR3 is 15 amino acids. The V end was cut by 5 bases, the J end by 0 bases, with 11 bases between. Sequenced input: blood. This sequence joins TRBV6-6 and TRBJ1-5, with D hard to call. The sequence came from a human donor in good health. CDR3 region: CASSIGLYSNQPQHF. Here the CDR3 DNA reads TGTGCCAGCAGTATAGGACTGTATAGCAATCAGCCCCAGCATTTT.